This T cell receptor (beta chain) was captured by sequencing in a study of shared clonotypes between healthy human individuals. TCRdb's copy holds only in-frame clones and misses some; the assay was immunoSEQ multiplex PCR. The sample contains millions of clones, approximately 94% of which appear only once. Naive CD8 cells lacked CD45RO, underwent positive selection for CCR7 and left out terminally differentiated effector memory CD45RA+ cells. Germline V gene data show CDR1 as SGHTA and CDR2 as FQGNSA. This CDR3 contains 12 residues. The V gene lost 4 bases and the J gene lost 10 bases, with 11 bases spanning the gap.

V gene TRBV7-2 combines with J gene TRBJ2-1; D is perhaps TRBD1 (6 bases). This sequence originates from a man aged 18 to 29 in good health. Some clones in this sample may be carry-over from other donors' samples. The sample comprised naive CD8+ T cells from PBMCs. The CDR3 loop reads CASSWGGTEQFF. CDR3 DNA sequence: TGTGCCAGCAGCTGGGGTGGGACAGAGCAGTTCTTC.